The clone carrying this T cell receptor beta chain was counted only a few times. Its antigen is not identified. These data are taken from a study of identical twins. MiXCR was run by TCRdb on the 5' RACE reads, yielding one entry per CDR3 protein. The data hold around 1.7 million distinct CDR3 sequences, with 25% to 35% observed a single time. This CDR3 has 15 amino acids. Germline CDR1 is SGHTS and CDR2 is YDEGEE. V was pared by 0 bases and J by 7 bases, with 14 bases between. Study results and limitations: Abundant beta clonotypes from cord blood had fewer insertions, unlike memory repertoires, which showed none. Invariant populations such as MAIT and iNKT cells could partly muddle zero-insertion analyses.

The rearrangement links TRBV5-8 to TRBJ2-4; possibly TRBD2 for D (5 bases). The source is a newborn girl in good health. The material sequenced was cord blood. The DNA for the CDR3 is TGTGCCAGCAGCTTGGCAGGACTTAGATCGAACATTCAGTACTTC. Translation gives CASSLAGLRSNIQYF.